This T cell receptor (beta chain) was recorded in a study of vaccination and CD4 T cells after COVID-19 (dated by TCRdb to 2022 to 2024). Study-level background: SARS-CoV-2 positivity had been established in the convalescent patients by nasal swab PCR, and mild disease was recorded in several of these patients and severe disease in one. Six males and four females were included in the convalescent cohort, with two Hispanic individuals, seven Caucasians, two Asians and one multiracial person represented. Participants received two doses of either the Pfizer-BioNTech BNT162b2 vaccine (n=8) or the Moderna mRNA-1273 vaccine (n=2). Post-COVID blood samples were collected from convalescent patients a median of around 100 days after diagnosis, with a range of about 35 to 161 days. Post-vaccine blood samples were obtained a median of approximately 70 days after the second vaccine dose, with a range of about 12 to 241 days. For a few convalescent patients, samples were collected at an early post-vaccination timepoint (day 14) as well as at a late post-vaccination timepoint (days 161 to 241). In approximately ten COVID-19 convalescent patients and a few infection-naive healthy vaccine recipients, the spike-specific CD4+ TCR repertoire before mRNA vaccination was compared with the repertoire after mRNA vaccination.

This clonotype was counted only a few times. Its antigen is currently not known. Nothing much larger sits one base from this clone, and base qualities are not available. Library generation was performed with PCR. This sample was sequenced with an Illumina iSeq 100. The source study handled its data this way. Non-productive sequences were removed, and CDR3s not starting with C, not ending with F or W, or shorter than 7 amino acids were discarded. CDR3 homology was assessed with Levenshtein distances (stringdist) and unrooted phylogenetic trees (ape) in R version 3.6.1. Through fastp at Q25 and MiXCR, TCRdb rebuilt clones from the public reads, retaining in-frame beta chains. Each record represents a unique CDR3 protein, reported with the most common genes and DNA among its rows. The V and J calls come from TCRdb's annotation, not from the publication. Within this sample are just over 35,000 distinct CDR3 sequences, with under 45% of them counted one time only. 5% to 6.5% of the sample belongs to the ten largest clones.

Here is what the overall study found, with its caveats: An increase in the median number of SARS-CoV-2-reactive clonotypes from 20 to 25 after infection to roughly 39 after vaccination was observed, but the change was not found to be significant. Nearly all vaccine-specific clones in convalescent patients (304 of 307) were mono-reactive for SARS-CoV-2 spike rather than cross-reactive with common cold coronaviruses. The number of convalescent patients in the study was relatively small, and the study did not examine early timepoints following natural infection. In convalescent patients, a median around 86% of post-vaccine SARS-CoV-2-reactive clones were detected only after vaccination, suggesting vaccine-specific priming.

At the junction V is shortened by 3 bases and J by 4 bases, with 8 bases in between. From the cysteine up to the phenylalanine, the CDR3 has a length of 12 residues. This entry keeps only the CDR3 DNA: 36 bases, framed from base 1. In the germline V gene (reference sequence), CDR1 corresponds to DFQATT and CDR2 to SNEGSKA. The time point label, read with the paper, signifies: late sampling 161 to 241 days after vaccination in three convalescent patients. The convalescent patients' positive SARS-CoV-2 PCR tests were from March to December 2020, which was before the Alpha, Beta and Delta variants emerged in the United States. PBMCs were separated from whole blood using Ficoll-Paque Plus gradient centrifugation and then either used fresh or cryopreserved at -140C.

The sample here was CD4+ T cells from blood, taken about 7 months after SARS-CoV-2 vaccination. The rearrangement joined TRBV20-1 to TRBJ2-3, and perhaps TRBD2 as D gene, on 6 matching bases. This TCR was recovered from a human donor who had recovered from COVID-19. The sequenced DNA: TGCAGTGCTAGCGGGAGCTCAGATACGCAGTATTTT. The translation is CSASGSSDTQYF.